In this sample, the clone carrying this T cell receptor beta chain turned up a few times. Its antigen remains unidentified. The sample is drawn from a study of metastatic and nonmetastatic thyroid tumors. Overall study: Patients with malignant and benign thyroid disease provided blood and tumor or nodule tissue, whose repertoires were compared. Study-wide points: In both blood and tumor samples, TCR beta diversity was reported significantly higher for malignant than benign nodules.

This CDR3 comprises 15 residues. Trimming removed 4 bases at V and 8 bases at J, with 20 bases between. Per germline, CDR1 LNHDA and CDR2 SQIVND (reference sequence). The authors' processing: Between-group CDR3 differences, defined by clinicopathological status, yielded a distant-metastasis classifier for papillary thyroid cancer. With MiXCR, TCRdb reprocessed the PCR reads. TCRdb's processing, not the study's, gives the V and J calls here. This sample has approximately 28,000 clones, with about 21% found just once. All patients were treatment-naive before thyroid surgery. V is TRBV19 and J is TRBJ1-2; D call uncertain. The origin of this receptor is a female donor with papillary thyroid cancer or a benign thyroid nodule (not recorded which). Some clones in this sample may be carry-over from other donors' samples. What was sequenced was blood. CDR3 in DNA: TGTGCCAGTAGTAAACCGGAGCCCGGCGGGGAAGGCTACACCTTC. Residues: CASSKPEPGGEGYTF.